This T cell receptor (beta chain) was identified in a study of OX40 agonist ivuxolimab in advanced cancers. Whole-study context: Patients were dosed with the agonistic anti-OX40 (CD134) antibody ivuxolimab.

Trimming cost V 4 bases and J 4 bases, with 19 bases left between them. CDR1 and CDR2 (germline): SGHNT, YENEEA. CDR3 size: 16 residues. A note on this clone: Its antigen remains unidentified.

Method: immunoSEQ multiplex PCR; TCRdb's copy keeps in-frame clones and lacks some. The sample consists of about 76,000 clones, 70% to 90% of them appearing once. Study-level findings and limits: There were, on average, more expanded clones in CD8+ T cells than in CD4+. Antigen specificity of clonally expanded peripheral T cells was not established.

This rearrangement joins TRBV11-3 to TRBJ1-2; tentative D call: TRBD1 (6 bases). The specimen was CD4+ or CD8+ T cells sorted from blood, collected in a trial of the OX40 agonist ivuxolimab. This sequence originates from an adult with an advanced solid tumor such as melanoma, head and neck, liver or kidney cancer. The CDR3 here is CASSSPAAGEFYGYTF. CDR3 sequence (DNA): TGTGCCAGCAGCTCACCGGCGGCAGGGGAGTTCTATGGCTACACCTTC.